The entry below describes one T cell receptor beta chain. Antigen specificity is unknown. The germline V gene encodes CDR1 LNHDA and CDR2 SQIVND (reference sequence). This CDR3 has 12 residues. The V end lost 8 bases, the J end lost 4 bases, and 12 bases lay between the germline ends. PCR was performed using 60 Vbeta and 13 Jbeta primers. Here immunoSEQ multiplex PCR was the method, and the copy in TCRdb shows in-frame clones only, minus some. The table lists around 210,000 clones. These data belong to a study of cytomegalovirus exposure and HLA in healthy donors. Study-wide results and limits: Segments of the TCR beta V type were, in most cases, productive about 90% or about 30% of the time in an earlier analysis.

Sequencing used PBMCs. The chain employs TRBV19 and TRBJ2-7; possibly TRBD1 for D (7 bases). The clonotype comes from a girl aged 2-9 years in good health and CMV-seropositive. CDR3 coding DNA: TGTGCCAGTGGCAGGGGGGAGTACGAGCAGTACTTC. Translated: CASGRGEYEQYF. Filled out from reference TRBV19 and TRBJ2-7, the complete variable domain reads DGGITQSPKYLFRKEGQNVTLSCEQNLNHDAMYWYRQDPGQGLRLIYYSQIVNDFQKGDIAEGYSVSREKKESFPLTVTSAQKNPTAFYLCASGRGEYEQYFGPGTRLTVT.